One sample yielded the 11 T cell receptor beta chains listed below, sequenced in a study of blood T cell repertoires in COVID-19 (TCRdb year 2020). Library preparation employed the immunoSEQ multiplex PCR assay. This immuneACCESS table, as held by TCRdb, lists in-frame sequences with V and J called but not all clones. Of the missing ones, under half trace to an unresolved V gene in checked studies; the others have no known cause. Here the sample has about 260,000 clones; roughly nine tenths occur a single time. The biggest ten clones account for approximately 4% of the sample. The sequencing input was peripheral blood. The origin of the receptors is a man in his fifties or sixties who had recovered from COVID-19.

The rearrangement links TRBV5-4 to TRBJ1-3; no firm D call. Looked up from germline, CDR1 is SGHNT and CDR2 is YYREEE (reference sequence). The CDR3 covers 14 residues. Trimming took off 0 bases at V and 1 base at J, with 5 bases between the two ends. The CDR3 coding sequence is TGTGCCAGCAGCTTGGCGGGTTCTGGAAACACCATATATTTT. Its protein product is CASSLAGSGNTIYF.

This CDR3 is CASSLKRGPNTEAFF. DNA for the CDR3: TGTGCCAGCTCCCTCAAGAGAGGTCCGAACACTGAAGCTTTCTTT. The chain has TRBV18 and TRBJ1-1; D unclear. Germline V gene lookup returns CDR1 KGHSH and CDR2 LQKENI. This CDR3 has 15 residues. The ends were cut back, 6 bases at V and 1 base at J, with 15 bases in the middle. Filled out from reference TRBV18 and TRBJ1-1, the complete variable domain reads NAGVMQNPRHLVRRRGQEARLRCSPMKGHSHVYWYRQLPEEGLKFMVYLQKENIIDESGMPKERFSAEFPKEGPSILRIQQVVRGDSAAYFCASSLKRGPNTEAFFGQGTRLTVV.

J is TRBJ2-7 and V is TRBV24-1; TRBD1 matches at 11 bases. V lost 4 bases, J lost 0 bases, and 4 bases stayed unmatched. The CDR3 is 16 amino acids. Germline values: CDR1 KGHDR, CDR2 SFDVKD. CDR3 sequence reads: CATSDPGQGASYEQYF. The CDR3 DNA is TGTGCCACCAGTGACCCTGGACAGGGGGCCTCCTACGAGCAGTACTTC.

The gene calls are TRBV9 and TRBJ2-2, with D possibly being TRBD2 (5 bases). The V gene lost 1 base and the J gene lost 1 base, with 11 bases spanning the gap. Germline V lookup: CDR1 SGDLS, CDR2 YYNGEE. The CDR3 runs to 16 residues. The CDR3 DNA reads as TGTGCCAGCAGCGTATATCGGGGATTGAACACCGGGGAGCTGTTTTTT. Amino acid sequence: CASSVYRGLNTGELFF.

The V gene is TRBV5-1, the J gene TRBJ2-3; a weak D match, TRBD1 (6 bases). Trimming took 3 bases from V and 1 from J, leaving 9 bases between them. The CDR3 covers 14 residues. CDR1 SGHRS and CDR2 YFSETQ come from the germline V gene. CDR3 nucleotide sequence: TGCGCCAGCAGCTCCGGGACACGCACAGATACGCAGTATTTT. It encodes CASSSGTRTDTQYF. The full variable domain, in which reference TRBV5-1 and TRBJ2-3 provide the parts outside the CDR3, is KAGVTQTPRYLIKTRGQQVTLSCSPISGHRSVSWYQQTPGQGLQFLFEYFSETQRNKGNFPGRFSGRQFSNSRSEMNVSTLELGDSALYLCASSSGTRTDTQYFGPGTRLTVL.

CDR3 in amino acids: CASSYSGQSNTEAFF. The CDR3, as DNA: TGTGCCAGCAGTTACTCGGGACAGTCCAACACTGAAGCTTTCTTT. V usage is TRBV6-5 and J usage is TRBJ1-1; 7 bases map to TRBD1. V dropped 0 bases and J dropped 2; count of bases not matched to a gene: 3. This CDR3 comprises 15 residues. Looked up from germline, CDR1 is MNHEY and CDR2 is SVGAGI.

This clone was observed once. The genes are TRBV5-1 and TRBJ2-7, with a possible D match to TRBD1 (7 bases). The CDR3 runs to 14 residues. The germline gives CDR1 SGHRS, CDR2 YFSETQ. Trimming left V 1 base short and J 6 bases short, with 14 bases between. The CDR3 DNA follows: TGCGCCAGCAGCTTGACTGCAGGGGGGTTCGAGCAGTACTTC. It codes for CASSLTAGGFEQYF.

V is TRBV6-2 or TRBV6-3 and J is TRBJ1-2; D not resolved. V was cut by 2 bases and J by 4 bases, with 5 bases left in between. The germline V gene has CDR1 MNHEY and CDR2 SVGEGT. This CDR3 region has 12 residues. Here the CDR3 reads CASSYPVYGYTF. CDR3 DNA: TGTGCCAGCAGTTACCCAGTCTATGGCTACACCTTC.

The CDR3 sequence is CAISGSGGLDNEQFF. For the CDR3, the DNA is TGTGCCATCAGCGGCAGCGGGGGGTTGGACAATGAGCAGTTCTTC. The rearrangement uses TRBV10-3 and TRBJ2-1; 9 bases line up with TRBD2. Trimming removed 6 bases from V and 5 bases from J; junction bases left unmatched: 8. Germline V gene lookup returns CDR1 ENHRY and CDR2 SYGVKD. The CDR3 runs 15 residues.

This clone showed up just once. One junction end does not reproduce the germline sequence, and a read error may be involved. The chain links TRBV7-7 to TRBJ2-1; TRBD1 agrees at 9 bases. Per the germline V gene, CDR1 is SSHAT and CDR2 is FNYEAQ (reference sequence). The CDR3 sequence is 13 residues long. The CDR3 DNA reads TGTGCTAGCAGCTTGGGACAGGGTATCGAGCAGTTCTTC. This translates into CASSLGQGIEQFF.

The chain couples TRBV2 to TRBJ2-5, with D possibly being TRBD2 (6 bases). V gave up 6 bases and J gave up 4 bases, with 21 bases separating them. The CDR3 runs 16 residues. CDR1 is SNHLY and CDR2 is FYNNEI in the germline V gene. CDR3 DNA sequence: TGTGCCAGCAGCCCACGGGACTCGGTGGGGACAGAGACCCAGTACTTC. Translation gives CASSPRDSVGTETQYF.